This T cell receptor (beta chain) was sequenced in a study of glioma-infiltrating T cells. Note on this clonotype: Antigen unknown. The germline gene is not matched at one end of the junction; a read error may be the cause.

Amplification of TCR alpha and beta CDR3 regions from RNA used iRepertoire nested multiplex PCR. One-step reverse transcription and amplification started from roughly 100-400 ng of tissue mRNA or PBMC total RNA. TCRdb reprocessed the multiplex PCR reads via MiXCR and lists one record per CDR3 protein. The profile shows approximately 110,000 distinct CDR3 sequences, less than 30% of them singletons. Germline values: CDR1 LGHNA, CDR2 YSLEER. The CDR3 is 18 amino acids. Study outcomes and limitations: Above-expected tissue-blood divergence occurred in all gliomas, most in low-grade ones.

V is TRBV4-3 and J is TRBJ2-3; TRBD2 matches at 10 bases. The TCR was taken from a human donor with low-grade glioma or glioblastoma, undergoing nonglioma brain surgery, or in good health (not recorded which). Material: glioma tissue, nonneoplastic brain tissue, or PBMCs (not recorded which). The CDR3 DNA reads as TGCGCCAGCGGCCAAGATCAAGGACTAGCGGAGCGCCCCTATACGCAGTATTTT. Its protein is CASGQDQGLAERPYTQYF.